The TCR beta chain described here comes from a study of cytomegalovirus exposure and HLA in healthy donors. This CDR3 is built from 19 residues. Trimming took 5 bases from V and 2 from J; bases not matched to a gene: 19. The germline CDR1 and CDR2 sequences are SGHAT and FQNNGV. Vbeta (60) and Jbeta (13) primers were used in the PCR. Measured with immunoSEQ multiplex PCR; TCRdb has only the in-frame clones, and not every one. The sample has 70,000 to 80,000 clones; 82% are singletons. The sample was PBMCs. The chain has TRBV11-2 and TRBJ2-7; 9 bases line up with TRBD1. The sequence was obtained from a man aged 18 to 35 in good health and CMV-seronegative. The CDR3 DNA is TGTGCCAGCAGCCCAAGACGCACCTTAACCGGGACAGGGACCTACGAGCAGTACTTC. This gives the protein CASSPRRTLTGTGTYEQYF.